This TCR beta chain was sequenced for a study of T cells in Graves' hyperthyroidism and ophthalmopathy. In its sample, this clonotype was seen a few times. A much larger clone is a single base away; this may be a read error. The CDR3 does not end in the conserved phenylalanine or tryptophan, so this is likely a read error. Trimming took off 3 bases at V and 0 bases at J, with 8 bases between the two ends. The CDR3 contains 14 residues. The germline gives CDR1 SGHTA, CDR2 FQGNSA. Clinical Activity Scores of at least 3, NOSPECS grades of at least 4 and durations under 3 months characterized ophthalmopathy patients. Thyroid ultrasound and orbital computed tomography, with clinical symptoms and serum thyroxine and TRAb, informed diagnoses. From more than 9.5 ml of fresh peripheral blood, PBMCs were isolated. Template material for amplifying TCR beta CDR3 regions consisted of RNA transcripts. Initially, a first-round RT-PCR of the TCR CDR3 employed the HTBI primer set. TCRdb used MiXCR to reprocess the multiplex PCR reads, holding one entry per CDR3 protein. Of approximately 350,000 distinct CDR3 sequences listed, approximately 14% are singletons.

The sequence was obtained from a woman aged 60-70 years with Graves' ophthalmopathy. V gene TRBV7-2 combines with J gene TRBJ2-5; maybe TRBD2 (6 bases). The source material was blood. DNA for the CDR3: TGTGCCAGCAGCTTGACTAGGGACCAAGAGACCCAGTACCTC. It codes for CASSLTRDQETQYL.